These T cell receptor beta chains were read from a single sample in a study of T-cell memory formation after mild COVID-19. TCRdb independently ran MiXCR on the 5' RACE reads; one entry per CDR3 protein. Of under 300,000 distinct CDR3 sequences in the sample, under 8.5% were seen once. Sequencing used PBMCs or a T cell subset sorted from them (not recorded which). Receptors originate from a man aged 18 to 30 who had mild COVID-19 (a few samples of this study predate the infection). Cell type and time point are not known. The CDR3 runs from the conserved cysteine through the conserved F or W. D genes are given only for firm matches. The size entry is marked missing in some rows and otherwise reads once, few, many or a size class.

TRBJ2-4 | TRBV7-3 | NA | TRBD1 | CASSLTGGRIQYF | TGTGCCAGCAGCCTGACAGGGGGCAGGATTCAGTACTTC
TRBJ1-1 | TRBV20-1 | many | NA | CSASSGANTEAFF | TGCAGTGCTAGCTCCGGGGCTAACACTGAAGCTTTCTTT
TRBJ2-2 | TRBV7-2 | NA | TRBD1 | CASSLLQGAPGELFF | TGTGCCAGCAGCTTACTGCAGGGGGCTCCCGGGGAGCTGTTTTTT
TRBJ2-5 | TRBV7-7 | few | TRBD2 | CASSLVAGGHETQYF | TGTGCCAGCAGCTTAGTAGCGGGGGGGCACGAGACCCAGTACTTC
TRBJ1-2 | TRBV7-2 | NA | NA | CASSLVVLVYGYTF | TGTGCCAGCAGCTTAGTTGTCCTGGTCTATGGCTACACCTTC
TRBJ2-5 | TRBV7-3 | NA | TRBD2 | CASSLLAGGKETQYF | TGTGCCAGCAGCTTACTAGCGGGGGGGAAAGAGACCCAGTACTTC
TRBJ2-3 | TRBV7-6 | NA | NA | CASKGFGGAGDTQYF | TGTGCCAGCAAGGGGTTTGGGGGGGCAGGAGATACGCAGTATTTT
TRBJ1-2 | TRBV7-6 | many | NA | CASSLEGNYGYTF | TGTGCCAGCAGCTTGGAAGGCAACTATGGCTACACCTTC
TRBJ2-3 | TRBV2 | many | NA | CASGPDPDTQYF | TGTGCCAGCGGTCCTGATCCAGATACGCAGTATTTT
TRBJ1-2 | TRBV7-9 | once | NA | CASSLRDAYGYTF | TGTGCCAGCAGCCTTAGGGATGCCTATGGCTACACCTTC
TRBJ2-1 | TRBV12-3/TRBV12-4 | few | NA | CASSLLGLSYNEQFF | TGTGCCAGCAGTTTACTCGGACTGTCTTACAATGAGCAGTTCTTC
TRBJ1-1 | TRBV19 | few | NA | CASSDLGHKNTEAFF | TGTGCCAGTAGTGATCTTGGACACAAGAACACTGAAGCTTTCTTT
TRBJ1-2 | TRBV3-1 | few | NA | CASSLLPGGYYGYTF | TGTGCCAGCAGCCTCCTCCCCGGGGGGTACTATGGCTACACCTTC
TRBJ1-5 | TRBV7-2 | many | NA | CASSLTLQVNQPQHF | TGTGCCAGCAGCTTAACTTTACAGGTTAATCAGCCCCAGCATTTT
TRBJ1-1 | TRBV12-3/TRBV12-4 | many | NA | CASSLDRRNTEAFF | TGTGCCAGCAGTTTAGACCGGCGGAACACTGAAGCTTTCTTT
TRBJ2-2 | TRBV7-8 | NA | NA | CASSRRAGSVLSGELFF | TGTGCCAGCAGCCGACGAGCAGGGTCAGTCCTCTCCGGGGAGCTGTTTTTT
TRBJ2-3 | TRBV7-3 | NA | TRBD2 | CASSLGLGADTQYF | TGTGCCAGCAGCTTAGGACTAGGGGCAGATACGCAGTATTTT
TRBJ1-6 | TRBV6-2/TRBV6-3 | NA | TRBD1 | CASIPGGTGLEPLHF | TGTGCCAGCATCCCCGGTGGGACAGGACTGGAACCCCTCCACTTT
TRBJ2-1 | TRBV6-5 | few | NA | CASSGTVSSYNEQFF | TGTGCCAGCAGTGGGACTGTAAGCTCCTACAATGAGCAGTTCTTC
TRBJ2-1 | TRBV12-3/TRBV12-4 | many | NA | CASSPASSYNEQFF | TGTGCCAGCAGTCCAGCTAGCTCCTACAATGAGCAGTTCTTC
TRBJ1-5 | TRBV24-1 | few | NA | CATSDRGQPQHF | TGTGCCACCAGTGACCGCGGGCAGCCCCAGCATTTT
TRBJ1-2 | TRBV11-2 | NA | NA | CASSPTYGYTF | TGTGCCAGCAGTCCCACCTATGGCTACACCTTC
TRBJ1-1 | TRBV6-5 | NA | NA | CATSFRNTEAFF | TGTGCCACCTCCTTCCGGAACACTGAAGCTTTCTTT
TRBJ2-3 | TRBV28 | few | NA | CASSFNRATDTQYF | TGTGCCAGCAGTTTTAATCGCGCCACAGATACGCAGTATTTT
TRBJ2-7 | TRBV5-4 | NA | NA | CASSAAYATVKQYF | TGTGCCAGCAGTGCGGCGTATGCAACGGTCAAGCAGTACTTC
TRBJ2-2 | TRBV29-1 | many | NA | CSGGHLTGELFF | TGCAGCGGTGGACACCTCACCGGGGAGCTGTTTTTT
TRBJ1-6 | TRBV5-1 | few | NA | CASSDYGTVNSPLHF | TGCGCCAGCAGTGACTACGGGACGGTGAATTCACCCCTCCACTTT
TRBJ2-5 | TRBV7-9 | few | TRBD1 | CASSRGQNQETQYF | TGTGCCAGCAGCCGGGGACAGAACCAAGAGACCCAGTACTTC
TRBJ1-4 | TRBV5-1 | NA | NA | CASSLPAGTTNEKLFF | TGCGCCAGCAGCTTGCCGGCGGGCACAACTAATGAAAAACTGTTTTTT
TRBJ1-1 | TRBV6-1 | few | NA | CASTGDVLGTEAFF | TGTGCCAGCACCGGGGATGTCTTGGGCACTGAAGCTTTCTTT
TRBJ2-1 | TRBV9 | few | NA | CASSPGQPFSNEQFF | TGTGCCAGCAGCCCGGGACAACCGTTTAGCAATGAGCAGTTCTTC
TRBJ2-7 | TRBV10-1 | NA | NA | CASSESVGDGAYEQYF | TGCGCCAGCAGTGAGTCCGTAGGGGACGGAGCATACGAGCAGTACTTC
TRBJ2-7 | TRBV4-1 | few | NA | CASSQDKGPFYEQYF | TGCGCCAGCAGCCAGGACAAGGGCCCTTTCTACGAGCAGTACTTC
TRBJ2-1 | TRBV6-5 | NA | NA | CASSYHAQEFPYNEQFF | TGTGCCAGCAGTTACCACGCCCAGGAGTTCCCCTACAATGAGCAGTTCTTC
TRBJ1-5 | TRBV20-1 | many | NA | CSAGLRGQPQHF | TGCAGTGCTGGCCTGCGGGGACAGCCCCAGCATTTT
TRBJ1-2 | TRBV19 | few | NA | CASMSFRGGYTF | TGTGCCAGTATGTCGTTTCGAGGGGGCTACACCTTC
TRBJ1-1 | TRBV29-1 | many | NA | CSVYRDGLHEAFF | TGCAGCGTCTACCGGGACGGGCTGCATGAAGCTTTCTTT
TRBJ2-2 | TRBV7-7 | few | NA | CASGRERTGELFF | TGTGCTAGCGGCCGGGAGAGAACCGGGGAGCTGTTTTTT